Shown below are 2 T cell receptor beta chains from a single sample sequenced in a study of blood T cell repertoires in COVID-19. TCRdb's table, derived via immunoSEQ multiplex PCR, lists solely in-frame clones and lacks some. Among about 45,000 clones listed, 82% were seen once. The source material was peripheral blood. These receptors originate from a human donor in a cohort sampled during active COVID-19.

The chain employs TRBV25-1 and TRBJ2-3, with D tentatively TRBD1 (5 bases). This CDR3 is 16 amino acids long. Germline assignment: CDR1 MGHDK and CDR2 SYGVNS. Trimming took 1 base from V and 2 from J, leaving 13 bases between them. In nucleotides, the CDR3 is TGTGCCAGCAGTGAATCGGAGACAGCCCCCACAGATACGCAGTATTTT. Translation: CASSESETAPTDTQYF.

The chain uses TRBV7-9 and TRBJ2-3; no definite D call. Trimming pared 2 bases from V and 5 bases from J, leaving 8 bases between. The CDR3 is 13 residues long. Looked up from germline, CDR1 is SEHNR and CDR2 is FQNEAQ (reference sequence). This chain's CDR3 is CASSLLQEDTQYF. In nucleotides, the CDR3 is TGTGCCAGCAGCTTACTCCAGGAAGATACGCAGTATTTT.